These 7 T cell receptor beta chains originate from one sample sequenced in a study of monozygotic twins with inflammatory bowel disease. TCRdb reanalyzed the 5' RACE reads, giving one entry per CDR3 protein sequence and no DNA. This sample's table has over 350,000 distinct CDR3 sequences. Input material: blood. The receptors stem from a human donor with ulcerative colitis or Crohn's disease, or a healthy co-twin of an affected twin (not recorded which).

The V call is TRBV7-2, the J call TRBJ2-2; TCRdb outputs TRBD2, but without DNA this stays unchecked. The germline gives CDR1 SGHTA, CDR2 FQGNSA. The length of the CDR3 is 15 residues. CDR3 sequence reads: CASSRTSGGTGELFF.

This sequence joins TRBV27 and TRBJ2-7; TCRdb proposes TRBD1, but this gene call is untestable without DNA. The CDR3 has 16 residues. Germline CDR1 and CDR2: MNHEY and SMNVEV (reference sequence). The CDR3 is CASSLSLQGASYEQYF.

The J gene is TRBJ1-5, the V gene TRBV2; TCRdb outputs TRBD1, but without DNA this stays unchecked. CDR3 length: 16 residues. From germline, CDR1 is SNHLY and CDR2 FYNNEI. The CDR3 spells CASSEWGAQRNQPQHF.

The J gene is TRBJ2-5, the V gene TRBV5-1; TCRdb's D gene call, TRBD1, goes unchecked for lack of DNA. This CDR3 comprises 16 residues. Germline CDR1 and CDR2: SGHRS and YFSETQ. CDR3 sequence reads: CASSTGPGGVQETQYF.

The chain joins TRBV27 to TRBJ2-7. The V gene's germline CDR1 is MNHEY and CDR2 SMNVEV (reference sequence). This CDR3 has 14 amino acids. CDR3 in amino acids: CASSFQENGYEQYF.

This chain links TRBV6-1 with TRBJ2-3; without DNA, the TCRdb call of TRBD1 cannot be checked. The CDR3 spans 14 residues. CDR1 and CDR2 from the germline V gene are MNHNS and SASEGT. The CDR3 region is CASKSGATTDTQYF.

This chain links TRBV10-3 with TRBJ2-7; no DNA is available, so the TRBD1 call from TCRdb remains unchecked. Germline CDR1 is ENHRY and CDR2 is SYGVKD. This CDR3 spans 15 amino acids. CDR3 protein: CAISGGAGDDYEQYF.